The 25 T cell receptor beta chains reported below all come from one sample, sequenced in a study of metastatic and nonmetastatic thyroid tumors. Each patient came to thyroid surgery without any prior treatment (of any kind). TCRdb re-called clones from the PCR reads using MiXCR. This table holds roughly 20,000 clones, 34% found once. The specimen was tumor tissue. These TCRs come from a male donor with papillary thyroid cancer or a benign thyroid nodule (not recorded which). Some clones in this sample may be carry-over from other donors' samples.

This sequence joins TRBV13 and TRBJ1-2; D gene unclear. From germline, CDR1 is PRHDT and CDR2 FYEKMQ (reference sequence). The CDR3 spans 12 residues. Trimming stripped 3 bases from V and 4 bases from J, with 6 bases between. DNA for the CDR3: TGTGCCAGCAGCTTCGACACCTATGGCTACACCTTC. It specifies CASSFDTYGYTF.

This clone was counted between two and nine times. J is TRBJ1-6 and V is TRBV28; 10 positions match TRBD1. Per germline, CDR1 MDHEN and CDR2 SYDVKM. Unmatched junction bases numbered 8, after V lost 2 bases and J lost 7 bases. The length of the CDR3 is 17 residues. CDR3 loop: CASSLRGQGDWNSPLHF. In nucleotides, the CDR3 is TGTGCCAGCAGTTTAAGAGGACAGGGGGACTGGAATTCACCCCTCCACTTT.

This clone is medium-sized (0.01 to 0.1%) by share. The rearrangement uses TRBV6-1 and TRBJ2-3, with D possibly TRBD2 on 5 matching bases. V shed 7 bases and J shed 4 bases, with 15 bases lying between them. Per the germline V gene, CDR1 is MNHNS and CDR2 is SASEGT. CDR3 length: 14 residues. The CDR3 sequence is CASTGNPEADTQYF. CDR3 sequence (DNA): TGTGCCAGCACCGGGAATCCCGAGGCAGATACGCAGTATTTT.

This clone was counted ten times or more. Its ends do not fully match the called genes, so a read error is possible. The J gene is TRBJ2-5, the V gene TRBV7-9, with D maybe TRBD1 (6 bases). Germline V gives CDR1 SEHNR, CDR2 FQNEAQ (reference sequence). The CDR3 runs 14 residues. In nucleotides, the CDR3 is TGTGCCAGCAGCTTAGTAGGGGGTCAAGAGATCCAGTACTTC. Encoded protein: CASSLVGGQEIQYF. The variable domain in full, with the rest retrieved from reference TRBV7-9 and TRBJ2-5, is DTGVSQNPRHKITKRGQNVTFRCDPISEHNRLYWYRQTLGQGPEFLTYFQNEAQLEKSRLLSDRFSAERPKGSFSTLEIQRTEQGDSAMYLCASSLVGGQEIQYFGPGTRLLVL.

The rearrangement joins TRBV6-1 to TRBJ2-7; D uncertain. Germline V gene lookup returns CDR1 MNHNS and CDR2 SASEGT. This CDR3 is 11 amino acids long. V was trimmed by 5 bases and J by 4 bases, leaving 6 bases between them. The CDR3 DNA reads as TGTGCCAGCAGTCCCAATTACGAGCAGTACTTC. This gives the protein CASSPNYEQYF.

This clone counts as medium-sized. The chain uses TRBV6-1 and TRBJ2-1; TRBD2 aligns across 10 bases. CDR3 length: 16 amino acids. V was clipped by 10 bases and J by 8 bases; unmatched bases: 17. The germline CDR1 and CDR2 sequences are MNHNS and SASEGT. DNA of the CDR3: TGTGCCACCGGGTCATTAGCGGGAGGCTTTAGCGATGAGCAGTTCTTC. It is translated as CATGSLAGGFSDEQFF.

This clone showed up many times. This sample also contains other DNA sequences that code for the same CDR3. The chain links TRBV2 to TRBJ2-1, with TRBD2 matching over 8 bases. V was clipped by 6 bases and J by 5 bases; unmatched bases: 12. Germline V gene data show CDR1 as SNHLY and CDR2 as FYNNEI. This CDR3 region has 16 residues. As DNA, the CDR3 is TGTGCCAGCAGCCCATCGAGCGGGAGCTTGGACAATGAGCAGTTCTTC. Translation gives CASSPSSGSLDNEQFF. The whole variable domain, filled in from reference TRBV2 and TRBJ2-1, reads EPEVTQTPSHQVTQMGQEVILRCVPISNHLYFYWYRQILGQKVEFLVSFYNNEISEKSEIFDDQFSVERPDGSNFTLKIRSTKLEDSAMYFCASSPSSGSLDNEQFFGPGTRLTVL.

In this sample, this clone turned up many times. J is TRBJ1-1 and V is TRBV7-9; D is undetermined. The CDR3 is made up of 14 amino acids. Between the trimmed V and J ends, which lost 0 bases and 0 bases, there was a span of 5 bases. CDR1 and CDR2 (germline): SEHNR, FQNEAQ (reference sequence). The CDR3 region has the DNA TGTGCCAGCAGCTTAGCAGGGATGAACACTGAAGCTTTCTTT. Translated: CASSLAGMNTEAFF.

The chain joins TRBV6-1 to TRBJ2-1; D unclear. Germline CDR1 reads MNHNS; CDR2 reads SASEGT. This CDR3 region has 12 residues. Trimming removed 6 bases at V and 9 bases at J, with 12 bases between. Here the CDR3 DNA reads TGTGCCAGCAGCCGAATCCCGGGTGAGCAGTTCTTC. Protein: CASSRIPGEQFF.

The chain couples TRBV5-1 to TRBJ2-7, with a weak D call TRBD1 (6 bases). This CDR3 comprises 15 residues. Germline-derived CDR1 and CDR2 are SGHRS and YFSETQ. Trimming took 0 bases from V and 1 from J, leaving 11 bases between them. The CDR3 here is CASSLGAGESYEQYF. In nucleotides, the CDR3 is TGCGCCAGCAGCTTGGGTGCAGGGGAGTCCTACGAGCAGTACTTC.

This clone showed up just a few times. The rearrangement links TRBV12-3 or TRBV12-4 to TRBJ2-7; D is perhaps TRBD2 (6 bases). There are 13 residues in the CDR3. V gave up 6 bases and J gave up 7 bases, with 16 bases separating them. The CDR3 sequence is CASRRDSAWEQYF. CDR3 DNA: TGTGCCAGCAGGCGGGACTCCGCTTGGGAGCAGTACTTC.

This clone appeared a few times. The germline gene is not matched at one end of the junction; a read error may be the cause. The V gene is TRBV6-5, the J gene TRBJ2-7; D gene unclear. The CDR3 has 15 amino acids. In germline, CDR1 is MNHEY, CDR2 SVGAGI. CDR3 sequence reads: CVSSYDARSSYEQYF. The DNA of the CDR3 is TGTGTCAGCAGTTACGATGCACGCAGCTCCTACGAGCAGTACTTC.

The CDR3 sequence: CSARDFVRGGGYTF. DNA for the CDR3: TGCAGTGCTAGAGATTTTGTCAGGGGAGGTGGCTACACCTTC. The chain joins TRBV20-1 to TRBJ1-2; maybe TRBD1 (6 bases). Looked up from germline, CDR1 is DFQATT and CDR2 is SNEGSKA (reference sequence). The CDR3 is 14 residues long. Trimming took off 0 bases at V and 7 bases at J, with 15 bases between the two ends.

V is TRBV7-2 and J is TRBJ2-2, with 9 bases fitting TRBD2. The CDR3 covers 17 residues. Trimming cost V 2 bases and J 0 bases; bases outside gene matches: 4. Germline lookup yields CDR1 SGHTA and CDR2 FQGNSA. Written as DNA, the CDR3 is TGTGCCAGCAGCTTAAGGGCTAGCGGGACGAACACCGGGGAGCTGTTTTTT. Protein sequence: CASSLRASGTNTGELFF.

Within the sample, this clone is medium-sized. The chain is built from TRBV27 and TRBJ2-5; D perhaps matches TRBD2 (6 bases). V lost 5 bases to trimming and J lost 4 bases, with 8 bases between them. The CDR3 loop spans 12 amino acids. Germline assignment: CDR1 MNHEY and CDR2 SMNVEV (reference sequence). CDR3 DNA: TGTGCCAGCAGTCAAGCGGGAGAGACCCAGTACTTC. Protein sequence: CASSQAGETQYF.

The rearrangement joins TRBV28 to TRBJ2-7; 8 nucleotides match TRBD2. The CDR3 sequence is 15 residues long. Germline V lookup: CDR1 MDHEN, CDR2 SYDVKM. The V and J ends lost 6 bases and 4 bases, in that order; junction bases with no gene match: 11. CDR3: CASSPGTSGIYEQYF. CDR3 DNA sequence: TGTGCCAGCAGCCCCGGGACTAGTGGGATATACGAGCAGTACTTC.

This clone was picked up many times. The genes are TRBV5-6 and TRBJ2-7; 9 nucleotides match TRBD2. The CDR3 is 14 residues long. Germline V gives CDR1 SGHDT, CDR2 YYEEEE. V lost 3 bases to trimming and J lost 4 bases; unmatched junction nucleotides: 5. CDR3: CASSYGTSFYEQYF. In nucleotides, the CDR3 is TGTGCCAGCAGCTACGGGACTAGCTTTTACGAGCAGTACTTC.

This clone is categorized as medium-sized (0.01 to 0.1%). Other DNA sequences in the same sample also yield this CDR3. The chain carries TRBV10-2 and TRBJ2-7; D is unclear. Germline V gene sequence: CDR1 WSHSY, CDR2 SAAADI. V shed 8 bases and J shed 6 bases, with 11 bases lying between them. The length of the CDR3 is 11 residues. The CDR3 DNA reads TGCGCCAGCGTTCACACGGGCGAGCAGTACTTC. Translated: CASVHTGEQYF.

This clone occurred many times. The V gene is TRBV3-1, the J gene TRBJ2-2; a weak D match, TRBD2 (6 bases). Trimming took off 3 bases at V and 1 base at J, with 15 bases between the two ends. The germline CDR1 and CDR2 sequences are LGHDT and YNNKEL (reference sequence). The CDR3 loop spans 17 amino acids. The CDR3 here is CASSHSGPGLNTGELFF. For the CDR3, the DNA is TGTGCCAGCAGCCACTCCGGACCGGGACTGAACACCGGGGAGCTGTTTTTT.

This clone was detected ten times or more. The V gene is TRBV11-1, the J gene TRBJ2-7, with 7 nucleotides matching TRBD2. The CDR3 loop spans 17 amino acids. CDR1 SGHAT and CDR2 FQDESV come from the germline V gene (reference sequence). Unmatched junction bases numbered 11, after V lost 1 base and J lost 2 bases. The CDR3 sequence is CASSLDFIAGAAYEQYF. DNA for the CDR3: TGTGCCAGCAGCTTAGATTTTATAGCGGGTGCAGCCTACGAGCAGTACTTC.

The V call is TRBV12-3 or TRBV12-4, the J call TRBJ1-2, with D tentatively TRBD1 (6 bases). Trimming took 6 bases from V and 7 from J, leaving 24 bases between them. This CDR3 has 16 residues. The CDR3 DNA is TGTGCCAGCAGCTCCCGGACAGTGTCGTGGGTTGGTGGCTACACCTTC. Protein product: CASSSRTVSWVGGYTF.

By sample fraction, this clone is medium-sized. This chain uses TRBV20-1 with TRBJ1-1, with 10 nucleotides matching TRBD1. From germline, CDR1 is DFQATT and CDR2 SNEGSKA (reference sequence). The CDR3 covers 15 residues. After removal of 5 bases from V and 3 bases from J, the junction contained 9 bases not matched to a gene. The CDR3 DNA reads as TGCAGTGCTCCCACCGGGACAGGGGTGGACACTGAAGCTTTCTTT. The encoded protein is CSAPTGTGVDTEAFF.

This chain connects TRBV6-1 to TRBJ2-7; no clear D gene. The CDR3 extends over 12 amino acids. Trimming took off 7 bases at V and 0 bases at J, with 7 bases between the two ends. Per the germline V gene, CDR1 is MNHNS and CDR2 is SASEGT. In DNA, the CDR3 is TGTGCCAGCACCGGCTACTCCTACGAGCAGTACTTC. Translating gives CASTGYSYEQYF.

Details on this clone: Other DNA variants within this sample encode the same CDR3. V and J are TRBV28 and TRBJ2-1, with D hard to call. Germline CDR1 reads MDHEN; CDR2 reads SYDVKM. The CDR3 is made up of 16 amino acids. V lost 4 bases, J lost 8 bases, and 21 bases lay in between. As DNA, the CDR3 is TGTGCCAGCAGTTCGGCGCGTGGGCCCACTCGTGATGAGCAGTTCTTC. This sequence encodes CASSSARGPTRDEQFF.

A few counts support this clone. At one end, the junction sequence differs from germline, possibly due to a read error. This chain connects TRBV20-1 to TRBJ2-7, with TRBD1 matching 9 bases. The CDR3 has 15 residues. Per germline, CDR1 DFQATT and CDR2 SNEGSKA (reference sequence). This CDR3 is CSAGPGQGSSYDQYF. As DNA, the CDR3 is TGCAGTGCCGGGCCAGGACAGGGGTCCTCCTACGATCAGTACTTC.